This T cell receptor beta chain emerged from a study of cytomegalovirus exposure and HLA in healthy donors. Details on this clone: Its specificity is unknown.

CDR3 length: 15 amino acids. After removal of 4 bases from V and 1 base from J, the junction contained 7 bases not matched to a gene. The primer mix had 60 Vbeta and 13 Jbeta primers. Clones were read by immunoSEQ multiplex PCR, and TCRdb kept only the in-frame ones, dropping some. This sample has about 200,000 clones, with approximately 82% found just once. Study-level points and caveats: Presence/absence analyses rested on an assumption that sequencing depth was roughly uniform across donors.

V gene TRBV5-3 combines with J gene TRBJ2-5, with 7 bases fitting TRBD1. TRBV5-3 is an open reading frame whose function is uncertain. This sequence was found in a male donor in good health and CMV-seronegative. Source material: PBMCs. CDR3 nucleotide sequence: TGTGCCAGAAGCCTACAGGGGCTAGCCCAAGAGACCCAGTACTTC. Protein sequence: CARSLQGLAQETQYF.